This T cell receptor beta chain was identified in a study of T cell responses to AZD1222 COVID-19 vaccine. Study outcomes and limitations: Donors in the cohort were predominantly white British and more often female, and clonal diversity was possibly underestimated. Reportedly, close to half of spike-specific TCRs are directed against unmutated variant regions. Repertoire samples came only from after the peak T cell response.

In regard to this clone: Its specificity is unknown.

Sequencing was performed with immunoSEQ multiplex PCR; in TCRdb, only in-frame clones are kept and a portion is missing. The sample has tens of thousands of clones, around 80% seen once. This CDR3 region has 15 residues. V dropped 5 bases and J dropped 7; count of bases not matched to a gene: 8. Germline assignment: CDR1 SGHVS and CDR2 FNYEAQ. The TCR originated in an adult who received the AZD1222 COVID-19 vaccine. The specimen was peripheral blood, collected 28 days after the second AZD1222 dose. The rearrangement uses TRBV7-6 and TRBJ2-4; TRBD1 matches at 10 bases. DNA of the CDR3: TGTGCCAGCAGCACACCGGGACAGGGGAAGAACATTCAGTACTTC. It codes for CASSTPGQGKNIQYF.